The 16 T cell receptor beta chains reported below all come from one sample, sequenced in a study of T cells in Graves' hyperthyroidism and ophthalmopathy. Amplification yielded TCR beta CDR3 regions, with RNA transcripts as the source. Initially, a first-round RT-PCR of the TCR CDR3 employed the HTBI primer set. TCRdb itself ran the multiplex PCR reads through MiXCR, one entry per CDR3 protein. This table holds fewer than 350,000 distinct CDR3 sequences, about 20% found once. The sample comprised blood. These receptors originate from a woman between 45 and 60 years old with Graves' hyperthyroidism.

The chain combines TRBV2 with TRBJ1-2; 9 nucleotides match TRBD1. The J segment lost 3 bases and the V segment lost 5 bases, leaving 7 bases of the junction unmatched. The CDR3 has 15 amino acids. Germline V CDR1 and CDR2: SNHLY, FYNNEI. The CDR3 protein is CASSTGQGWYYGYTF. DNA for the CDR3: TGTGCCAGCAGTACCGGACAGGGGTGGTACTATGGCTACACCTTC. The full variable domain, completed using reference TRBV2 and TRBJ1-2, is EPEVTQTPSHQVTQMGQEVILRCVPISNHLYFYWYRQILGQKVEFLVSFYNNEISEKSEIFDDQFSVERPDGSNFTLKIRSTKLEDSAMYFCASSTGQGWYYGYTFGSGTRLTVV.

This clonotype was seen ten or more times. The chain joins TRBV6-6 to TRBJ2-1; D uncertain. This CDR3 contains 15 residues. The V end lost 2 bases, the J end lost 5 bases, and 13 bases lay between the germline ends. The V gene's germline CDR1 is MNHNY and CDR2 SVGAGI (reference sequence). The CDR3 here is CASSYVPDTNNEQFF. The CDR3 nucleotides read TGTGCCAGCAGTTACGTGCCCGACACAAACAATGAGCAGTTCTTC.

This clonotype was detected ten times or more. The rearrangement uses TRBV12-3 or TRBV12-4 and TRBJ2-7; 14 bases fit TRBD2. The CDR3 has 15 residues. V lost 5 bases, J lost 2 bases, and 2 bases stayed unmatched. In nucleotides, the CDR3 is TGTGCCAGCAGTCAGGGACTAGCGGGAGCCTACGAGCAGTACTTC. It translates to CASSQGLAGAYEQYF.

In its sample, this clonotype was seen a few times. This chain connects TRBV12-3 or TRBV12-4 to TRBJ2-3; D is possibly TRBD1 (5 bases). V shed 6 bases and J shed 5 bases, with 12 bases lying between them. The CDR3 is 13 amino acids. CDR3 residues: CASSPGFGDTQYF. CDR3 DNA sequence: TGTGCCAGCAGCCCAGGGTTCGGAGATACGCAGTATTTT.

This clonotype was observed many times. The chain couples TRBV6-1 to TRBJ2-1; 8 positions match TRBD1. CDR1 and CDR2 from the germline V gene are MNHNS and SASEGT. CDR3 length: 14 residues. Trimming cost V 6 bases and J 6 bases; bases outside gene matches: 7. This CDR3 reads CASRRGRGLNEQFF. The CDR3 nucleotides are TGTGCCAGCAGACGAGGCAGGGGGCTCAATGAGCAGTTCTTC.

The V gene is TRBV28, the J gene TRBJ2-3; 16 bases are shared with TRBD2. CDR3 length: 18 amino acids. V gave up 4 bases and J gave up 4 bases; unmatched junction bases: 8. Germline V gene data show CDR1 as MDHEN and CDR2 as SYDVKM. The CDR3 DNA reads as TGTGCCAGCAGTTCGACGGCCGGGACTAGCGGGGGGGCAGATACGCAGTATTTT. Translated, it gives CASSSTAGTSGGADTQYF.

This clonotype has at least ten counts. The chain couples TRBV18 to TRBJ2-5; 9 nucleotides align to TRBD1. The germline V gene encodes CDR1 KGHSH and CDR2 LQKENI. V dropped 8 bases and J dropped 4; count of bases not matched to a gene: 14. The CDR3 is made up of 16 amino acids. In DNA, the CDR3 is TGTGCCAGCGCCCCCCTCCGGACAGGGGCTGTAGAGACCCAGTACTTC. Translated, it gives CASAPLRTGAVETQYF.

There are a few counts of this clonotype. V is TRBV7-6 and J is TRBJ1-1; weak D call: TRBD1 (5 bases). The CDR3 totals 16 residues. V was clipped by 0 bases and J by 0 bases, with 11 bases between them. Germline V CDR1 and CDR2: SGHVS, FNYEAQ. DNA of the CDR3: TGTGCCAGCAGCTTAGCCTCCGGGACGGTGAACACTGAAGCTTTCTTT. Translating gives CASSLASGTVNTEAFF.

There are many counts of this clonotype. The CDR3 nucleotides read TGCAGTGCTAGCGGCCAAGAGACCCAGTACTTC. The encoded protein is CSASGQETQYF. The chain is built from TRBV20-1 and TRBJ2-5; no clear D. The CDR3 sequence is 11 residues long. CDR1 is DFQATT and CDR2 is SNEGSKA in the germline V gene (reference sequence). Trimming cost V 3 bases and J 1 base, with 3 bases left between them.

This chain's CDR3 is CAHPGGGIQETQYF. The CDR3 DNA sequence: TGTGCCCATCCTGGGGGGGGAATACAAGAGACCCAGTACTTC. The chain combines TRBV7-8 with TRBJ2-5; 7 bases fit TRBD2. CDR1 SGHVS and CDR2 FQNEAQ come from the germline V gene. There are 14 residues in the CDR3. The ends lost 11 bases at V and 2 bases at J; junction bases unmatched: 11. Combining the CDR3 with reference TRBV7-8 and TRBJ2-5 gives the whole variable domain GAGVSQSPRYKVAKRGQDVALRCDPISGHVSLFWYQQALGQGPEFLTYFQNEAQLDKSGLPSDRFFAERPEGSVSTLKIQRTQQEDSAVYLCAHPGGGIQETQYFGPGTRLLVL.

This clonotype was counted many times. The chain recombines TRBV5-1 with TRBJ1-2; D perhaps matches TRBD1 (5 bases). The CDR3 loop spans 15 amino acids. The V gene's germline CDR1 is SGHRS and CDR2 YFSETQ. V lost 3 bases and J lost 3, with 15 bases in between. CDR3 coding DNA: TGCGCCAGCAGCTCTTCCGGGACTCCTGACTATGGCTACACCTTC. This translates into CASSSSGTPDYGYTF.

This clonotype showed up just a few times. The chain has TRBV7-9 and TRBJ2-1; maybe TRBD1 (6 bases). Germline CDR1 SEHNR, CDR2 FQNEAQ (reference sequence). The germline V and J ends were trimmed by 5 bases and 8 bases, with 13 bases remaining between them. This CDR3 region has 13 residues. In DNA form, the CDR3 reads TGTGCCAGCAGCCACGGGGACAACGATGAGCAGTTCTTC. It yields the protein CASSHGDNDEQFF. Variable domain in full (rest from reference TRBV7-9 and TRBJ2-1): DTGVSQNPRHKITKRGQNVTFRCDPISEHNRLYWYRQTLGQGPEFLTYFQNEAQLEKSRLLSDRFSAERPKGSFSTLEIQRTEQGDSAMYLCASSHGDNDEQFFGPGTRLTVL.

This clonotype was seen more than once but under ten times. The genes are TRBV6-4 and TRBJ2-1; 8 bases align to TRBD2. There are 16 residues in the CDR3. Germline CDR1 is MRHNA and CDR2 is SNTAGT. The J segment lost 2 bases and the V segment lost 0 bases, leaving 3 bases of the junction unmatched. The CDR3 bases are TGTGCCAGCAGTGACTCTACGGGAGGGCCCTACAATGAGCAGTTCTTC. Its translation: CASSDSTGGPYNEQFF.

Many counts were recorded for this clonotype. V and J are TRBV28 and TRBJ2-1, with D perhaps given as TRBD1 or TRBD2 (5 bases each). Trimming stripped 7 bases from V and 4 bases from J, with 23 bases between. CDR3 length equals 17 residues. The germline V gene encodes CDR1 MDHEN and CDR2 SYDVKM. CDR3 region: CASTHQWKGWGYNEQFF. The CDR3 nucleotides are TGTGCCAGCACCCACCAGTGGAAGGGGTGGGGGTACAATGAGCAGTTCTTC.

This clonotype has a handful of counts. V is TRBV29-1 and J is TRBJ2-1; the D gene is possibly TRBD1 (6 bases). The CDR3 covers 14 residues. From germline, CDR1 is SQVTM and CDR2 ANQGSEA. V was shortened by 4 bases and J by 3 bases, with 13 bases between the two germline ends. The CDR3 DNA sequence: TGCAGCGTTGTTGATTCAGGGGACTACAATGAGCAGTTCTTC. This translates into CSVVDSGDYNEQFF.

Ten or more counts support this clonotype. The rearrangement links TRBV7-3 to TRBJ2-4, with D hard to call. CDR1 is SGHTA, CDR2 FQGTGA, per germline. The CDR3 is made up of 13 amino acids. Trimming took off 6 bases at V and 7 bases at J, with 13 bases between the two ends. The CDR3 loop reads CASSIGPSNIQYF. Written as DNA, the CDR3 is TGTGCCAGCAGTATAGGCCCCTCGAACATTCAGTACTTC.